Following are 30 T cell receptor beta chains from one sample sequenced in a study of cytomegalovirus exposure and HLA in healthy donors. 60 Vbeta and 13 Jbeta primers were used in PCR. The data were produced by immunoSEQ multiplex PCR, yet TCRdb's version contains in-frame clones alone and is incomplete. The sample lists tens of thousands of clones, 65% to 80% seen once, with 4% to 5% in the top ten. The sequenced sample was PBMCs. The receptors originated from a man aged 60 to 75 in good health and CMV-seronegative.

This clone was picked up a small number of times. This chain uses TRBV2 with TRBJ2-7; 8 bases fit TRBD2. Germline loops: CDR1 SNHLY, CDR2 FYNNEI. This CDR3 comprises 14 residues. V lost 6 bases and J lost 0; bases outside the gene matches: 4. The CDR3 DNA reads as TGTGCCAGCAGATGGACTAGCAGCTCCTACGAGCAGTACTTC. Amino acids: CASRWTSSSYEQYF.

CDR3 amino acids: CATKARESNYGYTF. The DNA of the CDR3 is TGTGCCACGAAAGCCCGGGAGTCTAACTATGGCTACACCTTC. The V and J genes are TRBV19 and TRBJ1-2; D unresolved. The V end was cut by 10 bases, the J end by 0 bases, with 15 bases between. This CDR3 is built from 14 residues. CDR1 LNHDA and CDR2 SQIVND come from the germline V gene (reference sequence).

The chain couples TRBV5-6 to TRBJ2-1; perhaps TRBD2 as D (5 bases). CDR3 size: 15 residues. V shed 4 bases and J shed 5 bases, with 16 bases lying between them. The germline V gene encodes CDR1 SGHDT and CDR2 YYEEEE. The CDR3 loop reads CASSLIATYDNEQFF. CDR3 DNA sequence: TGTGCCAGCAGCCTGATAGCGACATACGACAATGAGCAGTTCTTC. The variable domain in full, completed from reference TRBV5-6 and TRBJ2-1, reads DAGVTQSPTHLIKTRGQQVTLRCSPKSGHDTVSWYQQALGQGPQFIFQYYEEEERQRGNFPDRFSGHQFPNYSSELNVNALLLGDSALYLCASSLIATYDNEQFFGPGTRLTVL.

This clone rates as medium-sized. The CDR3: CASSDGEIAPGELFF. CDR3 DNA: TGTGCCAGCAGTGACGGGGAGATCGCGCCCGGGGAGCTGTTTTTT. The chain recombines TRBV2 with TRBJ2-2; tentative D call: TRBD2 (5 bases). The CDR3 length is 15 residues. The germline CDR1 and CDR2 sequences are SNHLY and FYNNEI. V was trimmed by 3 bases and J by 6 bases, leaving 14 bases between them.

This chain uses TRBV4-1 with TRBJ2-7; TRBD2 might be the D (6 bases). The germline V gene encodes CDR1 MGHRA and CDR2 YSYEKL. The V end was cut by 0 bases, the J end by 2 bases, with 8 bases between. The CDR3 contains 14 residues. This CDR3 reads CASSQEGGTYEQYF. The DNA for the CDR3 is TGCGCCAGCAGCCAAGAAGGCGGGACCTACGAGCAGTACTTC.

In the case of this clone: Germline and junction disagree at one end, which may indicate a read error. The rearrangement joins TRBV7-9 to TRBJ2-7; tentative D call: TRBD1 (6 bases). The CDR3 has 15 residues. Germline CDR1 SEHNR, CDR2 FQNEAQ (reference sequence). The CDR3 here is CSSTMFRDTDYEQYF. As DNA, the CDR3 is TGTTCCAGCACGATGTTCCGGGACACCGACTACGAGCAGTACTTC.

This clone was counted between two and nine times. This chain uses TRBV4-1 with TRBJ1-5, with 8 positions matching TRBD1. V was pared by 4 bases and J by 1 base, with 3 bases of the junction left unmatched. This CDR3 is built from 15 residues. Germline lookup yields CDR1 MGHRA and CDR2 YSYEKL. Written as DNA, the CDR3 is TGCGCCAGCAGCCCGACAGGGGTCAGCAATCAGCCCCAGCATTTT. Protein product: CASSPTGVSNQPQHF.

CDR3: CASSYSNRGLAEQYF. CDR3 DNA sequence: TGTGCCAGCAGTTACTCCAACAGGGGGCTTGCCGAGCAGTACTTC. The chain has TRBV6-5 and TRBJ2-7, with 9 bases lining up with TRBD1. Per the germline V gene, CDR1 is MNHEY and CDR2 is SVGAGI. The length of the CDR3 is 15 residues. Trimming removed 0 bases from V and 6 bases from J; junction bases left unmatched: 6.

About this clone: The same CDR3 is also encoded by other DNA sequences in this sample. The V call is TRBV5-1, the J call TRBJ2-7, with 11 bases that match TRBD2. In germline, CDR1 is SGHRS, CDR2 YFSETQ. V trimming: 4 bases; J trimming: 6 bases; junction bases outside the gene matches: 9. The CDR3 runs 15 residues. Here the CDR3 DNA reads TGCGCCAGCAGCCACACTAGCGGGGGCCGAACCGAGCAGTACTTC. Encoded protein: CASSHTSGGRTEQYF.

This rearrangement joins TRBV2 to TRBJ2-3; 7 bases are shared with TRBD1. The CDR3 is made up of 13 amino acids. The junction had 10 bases not matched to a gene; V was cut back by 5 bases and J by 11 bases. The germline V gene encodes CDR1 SNHLY and CDR2 FYNNEI. This CDR3 reads CASSTGDGGLQYF. As DNA, the CDR3 is TGTGCCAGCAGTACAGGGGATGGGGGTTTGCAGTATTTT.

The chain joins TRBV6-1 to TRBJ1-1; 8 bases fit TRBD1. The length of the CDR3 is 15 residues. V lost 2 bases to trimming and J lost 3 bases; unmatched junction nucleotides: 5. The germline CDR1 and CDR2 sequences are MNHNS and SASEGT. CDR3 nucleotide sequence: TGTGCCAGCAGTGAACCCAGGGGGCAGGACACTGAAGCTTTCTTT. This encodes CASSEPRGQDTEAFF.

The chain recombines TRBV11-3 with TRBJ2-7, with D unresolved. This CDR3 spans 11 amino acids. V was trimmed by 1 base and J by 5 bases, leaving 3 bases between them. Germline V lookup: CDR1 SGHNT, CDR2 YENEEA. The DNA of the CDR3 is TGTGCCAGCAGCTTAGGTAACGAGCAGTACTTC. Its protein is CASSLGNEQYF.

The rearrangement joins TRBV5-1 to TRBJ2-7, with TRBD1 matching 7 bases. The CDR3 length is 15 residues. Unmatched junction bases numbered 12, after V lost 7 bases and J lost 2 bases. From germline, CDR1 is SGHRS and CDR2 YFSETQ. This chain's CDR3 is CASRLSGTATYEQYF. DNA of the CDR3: TGCGCCAGCCGATTATCCGGGACAGCAACCTACGAGCAGTACTTC.

This chain joins TRBV11-2 and TRBJ2-1; TRBD2 aligns across 9 bases. Trimming at V came to 5 bases and at J to 4 bases, leaving 6 bases not matched to a gene. The CDR3 contains 15 residues. Germline CDR1 reads SGHAT; CDR2 reads FQNNGV. The CDR3 loop reads CASSPSTSGYNEQFF. DNA for the CDR3: TGTGCCAGCAGCCCAAGTACTAGCGGGTACAATGAGCAGTTCTTC.

On this clone itself: Compared with germline, one end of the junction differs, possibly owing to a read error. This CDR3 is also generated by other DNA sequences in the sample. V gene TRBV2 combines with J gene TRBJ2-4, with 8 bases that match TRBD2. Germline V gene data show CDR1 as SNHLY and CDR2 as FYNNEI. This CDR3 has 16 amino acids. CDR3 sequence (DNA): TGCGCCAGCAGCACCACGGGAGGGGTAGCCAAAAACATTCAGTACTTC. The encoded protein is CASSTTGGVAKNIQYF.

The V gene is TRBV7-2, the J gene TRBJ1-2, with D possibly TRBD1 on 5 matching bases. This CDR3 is 13 amino acids long. Trimming removed 0 bases at V and 8 bases at J, with 10 bases between. Germline V lookup: CDR1 SGHTA, CDR2 FQGNSA. The DNA of the CDR3 is TGTGCCAGCAGCTTAGCGGGGCGGGGCGGCTACACCTTC. It specifies CASSLAGRGGYTF.

This clone was counted a single time. The chain couples TRBV9 to TRBJ1-2; 8 bases agree with TRBD1. J gave up 3 bases and V 3 bases, and 10 bases lay outside the gene matches. CDR3 length equals 16 residues. CDR1 and CDR2 from the germline V gene are SGDLS and YYNGEE. CDR3 in DNA: TGTGCCAGCAGCGCTAGCCCAGGGGGCGCCGACTATGGCTACACCTTC. Amino acids: CASSASPGGADYGYTF.

The chain links TRBV6-5 to TRBJ1-5; D remains ambiguous. Germline CDR1 and CDR2: MNHEY and SVGAGI. V shed 8 bases and J shed 2 bases, with 4 bases lying between them. The CDR3 sequence is 11 residues long. This chain's CDR3 is CASGGNQPQHF. The CDR3, as DNA: TGTGCCAGCGGAGGCAATCAGCCCCAGCATTTT.

The chain employs TRBV25-1 and TRBJ1-4; tentatively, D is TRBD1 (6 bases). Germline CDR1 MGHDK, CDR2 SYGVNS. V was clipped by 2 bases and J by 3 bases, with 13 bases between them. The CDR3 length is 16 residues. CDR3 DNA sequence: TGTGCCAGCAGTGAAGGGGGGAGGGGGTCTAATGAAAAACTGTTTTTT. This codes for CASSEGGRGSNEKLFF.

Of note for this clone: This sample includes further DNA sequences coding for the same CDR3. The V call is TRBV27, the J call TRBJ1-5; D unresolved. V was trimmed by 5 bases and J by 2 bases, leaving 13 bases between them. Germline V gene sequence: CDR1 MNHEY, CDR2 SMNVEV (reference sequence). There are 15 residues in the CDR3. CDR3 loop: CASSLRGGRNQPQHF. The CDR3, as DNA: TGTGCCAGCAGTCTACGGGGAGGGCGCAATCAGCCCCAGCATTTT.

V is TRBV6-5 and J is TRBJ2-3, with D possibly TRBD1 on 6 matching bases. Germline CDR1 is MNHEY and CDR2 is SVGAGI. The CDR3 runs to 16 residues. Trimming took off 4 bases at V and 2 bases at J, with 16 bases between the two ends. The CDR3 loop is CASSSPARDNTDTQYF. CDR3 DNA sequence: TGTGCCAGCAGTTCTCCGGCCCGGGACAACACAGATACGCAGTATTTT.

This clone was recorded once. The chain joins TRBV27 to TRBJ2-7; 10 bases fit TRBD2. After removal of 5 bases from V and 0 bases from J, the junction contained 7 bases not matched to a gene. This CDR3 has 16 residues. CDR1 and CDR2 (germline): MNHEY, SMNVEV (reference sequence). The CDR3 nucleotides are TGTGCCAGCAGTGCAACTAGCGGGGTCCCCTCCTACGAGCAGTACTTC. Amino acid sequence: CASSATSGVPSYEQYF.

The V and J genes are TRBV30 and TRBJ1-5; D gene uncertain. The V gene lost 4 bases and the J gene lost 0 bases, with 10 bases spanning the gap. In germline, CDR1 is GTSNPN, CDR2 SVGIG (reference sequence). This CDR3 is 14 amino acids long. CDR3 DNA: TGTGCCTGGACACGACGGGGTAGCAATCAGCCCCAGCATTTT. It is translated as CAWTRRGSNQPQHF.

The gene calls are TRBV18 and TRBJ2-5; TRBD1 matches at 9 bases. The end of the DNA aligns better with TRBJ2-7, so the J call may be wrong. The CDR3 covers 17 residues. Germline loops: CDR1 KGHSH, CDR2 LQKENI. The CDR3 DNA reads TGTGCCAGCTCACCTACTAGTCCCGGGACAGGGTTCAACGAGCAGTACTTC. Translation gives CASSPTSPGTGFNEQYF.

The rearrangement uses TRBV9 and TRBJ1-2; 8 bases match TRBD1. This CDR3 spans 13 amino acids. CDR1 and CDR2 (germline): SGDLS, YYNGEE. Trimming cost V 4 bases and J 7 bases; bases outside gene matches: 6. The CDR3 nucleotides are TGTGCCAGCAGCACCCAGGGGGCGCGTGGCTACACCTTC. It translates to CASSTQGARGYTF.

This sequence joins TRBV6-5 and TRBJ1-1, with unresolved D. This CDR3 contains 14 residues. V lost 5 bases and J lost 0, with 10 bases in between. The germline V gene has CDR1 MNHEY and CDR2 SVGAGI. CDR3 protein: CASSDWRMNTEAFF. The CDR3 DNA follows: TGTGCCAGCAGTGATTGGAGGATGAACACTGAAGCTTTCTTT.

This clone turned up a few times. The chain is built from TRBV30 and TRBJ2-2, with D perhaps TRBD1 (5 bases). Trimming pared 8 bases from V and 2 bases from J, leaving 9 bases between. The CDR3 has 12 residues. Looked up from germline, CDR1 is GTSNPN and CDR2 is SVGIG (reference sequence). Here the CDR3 reads CAPDSNTGELFF. CDR3 sequence (DNA): TGTGCCCCCGACAGTAACACCGGGGAGCTGTTTTTT.

The rearrangement uses TRBV6-5 and TRBJ1-5, with 8 bases that match TRBD1. CDR1 and CDR2 (germline): MNHEY, SVGAGI. The CDR3 is made up of 15 amino acids. V shed 6 bases and J 1 base; nucleotides not matched to a gene: 5. Here the CDR3 DNA reads TGTGCCAGCAGACTGACAGGGGTCAGCAATCAGCCCCAGCATTTT. It is translated as CASRLTGVSNQPQHF.

The chain couples TRBV4-1 to TRBJ1-2; a possible D gene is TRBD1 (5 bases). Deletions cut 4 bases from V and 8 bases from J, with 14 bases between. This CDR3 is 13 amino acids long. Germline CDR1 and CDR2: MGHRA and YSYEKL. The CDR3 reads CASSPDSILGYTF. Written as DNA, the CDR3 is TGCGCCAGCAGCCCCGACAGTATTTTAGGCTACACCTTC.

This clone has only a few counts. The chain has TRBV30 and TRBJ2-7, with D unresolved. CDR1 GTSNPN and CDR2 SVGIG come from the germline V gene (reference sequence). V was pared by 0 bases and J by 6 bases, with 9 bases between. The CDR3 runs 12 residues. The DNA for the CDR3 is TGTGCCTGGAGTGTAAAAGCGTCCGAGCAGTACTTC. Amino acid sequence: CAWSVKASEQYF.